The clone carrying this TCR beta chain was seen a few times. Its antigen is not known. The sample originates from a study of T cell repertoires in cytomegalovirus infection. Study context: Both a matching HLA type and CMV infection were indicated by public TCR beta signatures. Findings of the study overall: What dominated the ex vivo response were HLA-C-restricted CMV-specific TCR beta clonotypes. The cumulative frequency of public TCR beta families identified carriers of CMV plus the relevant HLA.

TCRdb reprocessed the reads with MiXCR, giving one entry per CDR3 protein. The table has about 250,000 distinct CDR3 sequences, approximately 13% seen once. Trimming left V 3 bases short and J 1 base short, with 11 bases between. This CDR3 is 15 amino acids long. Germline lookup yields CDR1 LNHDA and CDR2 SQIVND (reference sequence). This clonotype was sampled from a human donor in good health (CMV status not recorded). Some clones in this sample may be carry-over from other donors' samples. The specimen sequenced was PBMCs. The chain has TRBV19 and TRBJ2-3, with D tentatively TRBD1 or TRBD2 (5 bases each). CDR3 DNA sequence: TGTGCCAGTAGTATGAGAGGGGAGCGCACAGATACGCAGTATTTT. Its protein is CASSMRGERTDTQYF.